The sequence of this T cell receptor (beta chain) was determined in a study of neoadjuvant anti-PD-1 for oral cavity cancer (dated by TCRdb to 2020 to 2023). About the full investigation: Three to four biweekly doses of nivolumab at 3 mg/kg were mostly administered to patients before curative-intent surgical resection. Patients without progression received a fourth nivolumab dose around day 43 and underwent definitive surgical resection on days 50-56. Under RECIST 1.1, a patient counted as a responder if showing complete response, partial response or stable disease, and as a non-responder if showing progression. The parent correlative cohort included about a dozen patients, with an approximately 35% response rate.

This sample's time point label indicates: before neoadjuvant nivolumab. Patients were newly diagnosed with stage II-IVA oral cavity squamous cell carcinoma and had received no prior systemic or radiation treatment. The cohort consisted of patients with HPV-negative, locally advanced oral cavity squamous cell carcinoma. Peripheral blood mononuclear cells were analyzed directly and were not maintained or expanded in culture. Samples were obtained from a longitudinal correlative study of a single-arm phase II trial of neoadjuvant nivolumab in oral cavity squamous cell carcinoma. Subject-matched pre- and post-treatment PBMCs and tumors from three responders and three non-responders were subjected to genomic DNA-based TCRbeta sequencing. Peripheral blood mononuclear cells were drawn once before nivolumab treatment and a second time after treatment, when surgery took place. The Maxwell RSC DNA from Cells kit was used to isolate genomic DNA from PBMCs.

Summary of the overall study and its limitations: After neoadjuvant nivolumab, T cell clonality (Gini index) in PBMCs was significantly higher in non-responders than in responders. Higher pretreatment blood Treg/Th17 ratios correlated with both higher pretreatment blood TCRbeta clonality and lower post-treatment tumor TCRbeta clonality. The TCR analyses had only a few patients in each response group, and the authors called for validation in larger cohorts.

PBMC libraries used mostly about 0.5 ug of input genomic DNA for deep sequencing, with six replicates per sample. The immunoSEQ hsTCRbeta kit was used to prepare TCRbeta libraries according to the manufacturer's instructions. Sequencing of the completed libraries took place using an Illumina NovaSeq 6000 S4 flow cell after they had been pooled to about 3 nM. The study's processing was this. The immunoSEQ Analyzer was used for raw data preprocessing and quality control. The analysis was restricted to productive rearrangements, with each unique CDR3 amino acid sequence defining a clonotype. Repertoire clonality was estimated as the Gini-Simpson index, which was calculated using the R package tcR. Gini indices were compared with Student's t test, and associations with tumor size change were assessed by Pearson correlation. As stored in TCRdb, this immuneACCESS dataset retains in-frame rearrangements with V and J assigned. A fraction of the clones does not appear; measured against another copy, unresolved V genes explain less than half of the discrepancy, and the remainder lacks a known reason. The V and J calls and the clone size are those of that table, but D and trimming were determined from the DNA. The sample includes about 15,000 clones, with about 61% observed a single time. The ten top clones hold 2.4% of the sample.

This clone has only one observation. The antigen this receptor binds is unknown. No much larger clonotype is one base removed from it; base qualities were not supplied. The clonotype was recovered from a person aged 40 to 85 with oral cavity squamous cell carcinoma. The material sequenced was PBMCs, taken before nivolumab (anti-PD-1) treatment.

The CDR3 sequence is CASSWDSLSYNEQFF. In nucleotides, the sequence is TGTGCCAGCAGCTGGGACAGCCTCTCCTACAATGAGCAGTTCTTC. The sequence joins TRBV5-5 to TRBJ2-1, with TRBD1 matching 7 junction bases. The germline V gene (reference sequence) gives CDR1 as SGHKS and CDR2 as YYEKEE. V loses 3 bases at its end and J loses 0 bases; junction bases beyond the gene matches: 3. The CDR3, cysteine through phenylalanine, is 15 amino acids long. Only the CDR3 portion is preserved as DNA: 45 bases, with reading frame beginning at the first base.